This T cell receptor (beta chain) was recovered during a study of T cell responses to AZD1222 COVID-19 vaccine. Study-level findings and limits: The CD4 TCRs associated with vaccination extended across spike and predominated at 160-218 and 743-854.

Assay used: immunoSEQ multiplex PCR; TCRdb lists only in-frame clones, some missing. The sample lists about 140,000 clones, roughly 90% seen once, with approximately 1.8% in the top ten. Turning to this clone: Its antigen remains unidentified.

The CDR3 runs 13 residues. Germline V gene sequence: CDR1 MNHEY, CDR2 SMNVEV (reference sequence). Between the trimmed V and J ends, which lost 3 bases and 9 bases, there was a span of 12 bases. Combined were second doses at about 4 or about 12 weeks. The source material was peripheral blood, sampled 28 days after the second AZD1222 dose. The sequence came from an adult who received the AZD1222 COVID-19 vaccine. This rearrangement joins TRBV27 to TRBJ1-5; perhaps TRBD1 as D (5 bases). CDR3 DNA: TGTGCCAGCAGTTTGTACGGGGGGTGGCCCCAGCATTTT. Translated, it gives CASSLYGGWPQHF.